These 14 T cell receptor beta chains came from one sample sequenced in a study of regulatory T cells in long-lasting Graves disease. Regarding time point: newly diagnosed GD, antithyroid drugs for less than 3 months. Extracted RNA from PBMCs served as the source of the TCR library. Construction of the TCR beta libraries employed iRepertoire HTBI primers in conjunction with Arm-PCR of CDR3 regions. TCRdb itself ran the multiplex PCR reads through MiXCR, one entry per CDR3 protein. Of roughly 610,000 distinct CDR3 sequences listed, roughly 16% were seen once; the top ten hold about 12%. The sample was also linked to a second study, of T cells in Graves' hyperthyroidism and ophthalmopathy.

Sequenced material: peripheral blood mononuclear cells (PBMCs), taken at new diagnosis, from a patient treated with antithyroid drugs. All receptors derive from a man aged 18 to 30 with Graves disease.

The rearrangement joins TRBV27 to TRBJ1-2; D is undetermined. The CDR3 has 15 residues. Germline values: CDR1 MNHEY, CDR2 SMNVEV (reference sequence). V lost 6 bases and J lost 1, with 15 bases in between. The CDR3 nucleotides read TGTGCCAGCAGGTACCCCGGGCCGTATAACTATGGCTACACCTTC. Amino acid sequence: CASRYPGPYNYGYTF.

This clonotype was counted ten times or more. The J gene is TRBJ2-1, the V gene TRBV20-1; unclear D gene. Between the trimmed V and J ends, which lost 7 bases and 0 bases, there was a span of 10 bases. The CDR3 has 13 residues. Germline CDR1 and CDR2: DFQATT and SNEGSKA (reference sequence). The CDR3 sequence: CSVTQSSYNEQFF. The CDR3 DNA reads TGCAGTGTGACCCAGAGCTCCTACAATGAGCAGTTCTTC.

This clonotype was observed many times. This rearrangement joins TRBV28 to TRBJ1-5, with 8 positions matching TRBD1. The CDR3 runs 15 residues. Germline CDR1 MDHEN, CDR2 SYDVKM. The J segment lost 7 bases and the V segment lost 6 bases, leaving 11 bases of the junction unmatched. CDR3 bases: TGTGCCAGCAGGACACAGGGGGGCGCAGGCCAGCCCCAGCATTTT. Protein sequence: CASRTQGGAGQPQHF. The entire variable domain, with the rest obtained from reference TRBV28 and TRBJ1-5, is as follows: DVKVTQSSRYLVKRTGEKVFLECVQDMDHENMFWYRQDPGLGLRLIYFSYDVKMKEKGDIPEGYSVSREKKERFSLILESASTNQTSMYLCASRTQGGAGQPQHFGDGTRLSIL.

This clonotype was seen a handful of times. The DNA for the CDR3 is TGTGCCAGCAGCTTATGGGGTAGCGGGAATCCGGTTTACAATGAGCAGTTCTTC. Protein: CASSLWGSGNPVYNEQFF. The gene calls are TRBV7-6 and TRBJ2-1; 8 bases line up with TRBD2. Germline CDR1 reads SGHVS; CDR2 reads FNYEAQ. With V trimmed by 2 bases and J by 4 bases, 13 bases remained unmatched. The CDR3 loop spans 18 amino acids.

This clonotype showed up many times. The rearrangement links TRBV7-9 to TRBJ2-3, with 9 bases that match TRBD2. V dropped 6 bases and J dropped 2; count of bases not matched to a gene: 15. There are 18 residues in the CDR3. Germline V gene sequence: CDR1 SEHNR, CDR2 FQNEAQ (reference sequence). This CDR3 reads CASSLRRLADRNTDTQYF. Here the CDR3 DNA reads TGTGCCAGCAGTTTAAGAAGACTAGCGGACCGGAACACAGATACGCAGTATTTT. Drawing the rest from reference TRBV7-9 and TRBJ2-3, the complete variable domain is DTGVSQNPRHKITKRGQNVTFRCDPISEHNRLYWYRQTLGQGPEFLTYFQNEAQLEKSRLLSDRFSAERPKGSFSTLEIQRTEQGDSAMYLCASSLRRLADRNTDTQYFGPGTRLTVL.

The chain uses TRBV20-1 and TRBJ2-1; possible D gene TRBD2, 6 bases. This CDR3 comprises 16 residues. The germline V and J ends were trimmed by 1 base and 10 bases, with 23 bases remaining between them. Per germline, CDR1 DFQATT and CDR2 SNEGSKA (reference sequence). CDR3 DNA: TGCAGTGCTAGAGGTTACAAGCGGACTGGGGGGTACGAGCAGTTCTTC. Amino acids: CSARGYKRTGGYEQFF.

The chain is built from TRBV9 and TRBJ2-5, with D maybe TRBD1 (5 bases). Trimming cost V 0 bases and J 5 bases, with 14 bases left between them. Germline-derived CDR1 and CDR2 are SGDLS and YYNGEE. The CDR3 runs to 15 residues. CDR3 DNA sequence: TGTGCCAGCAGCGTAGAGGCAGGGCGAGGTGAGACCCAGTACTTC. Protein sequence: CASSVEAGRGETQYF.

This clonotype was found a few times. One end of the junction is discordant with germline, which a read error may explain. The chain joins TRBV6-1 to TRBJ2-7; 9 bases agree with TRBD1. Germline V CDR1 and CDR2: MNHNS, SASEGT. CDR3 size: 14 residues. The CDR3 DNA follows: TGTGCCAGCATTGAAGGACAGGGGTGGGCCGAGCAGTACTTC. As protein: CASIEGQGWAEQYF.

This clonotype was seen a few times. CDR3 sequence reads: CASSPRRGISNQPQHF. In nucleotides, the CDR3 is TGTGCCAGCAGTCCTAGGAGAGGGATAAGCAATCAGCCCCAGCATTTT. This rearrangement joins TRBV12-3 or TRBV12-4 to TRBJ1-5; D call uncertain. V lost 5 bases, J lost 1 base, and 15 bases lay in between. The CDR3 spans 16 residues.

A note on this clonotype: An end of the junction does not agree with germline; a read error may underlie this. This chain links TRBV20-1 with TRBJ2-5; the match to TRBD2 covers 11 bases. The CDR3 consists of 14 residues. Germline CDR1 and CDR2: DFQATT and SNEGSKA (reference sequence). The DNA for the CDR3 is TGCAGTGCTGGAGATTTAACTAGCGGGAGATACCAGTACTTC. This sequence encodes CSAGDLTSGRYQYF.

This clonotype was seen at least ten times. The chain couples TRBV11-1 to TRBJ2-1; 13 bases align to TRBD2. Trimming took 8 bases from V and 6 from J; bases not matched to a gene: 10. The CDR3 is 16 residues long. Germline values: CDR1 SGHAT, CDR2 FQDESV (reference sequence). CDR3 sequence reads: CASHEGLAGVGNEQFF. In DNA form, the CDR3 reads TGTGCCAGCCATGAAGGACTAGCGGGAGTTGGCAATGAGCAGTTCTTC.

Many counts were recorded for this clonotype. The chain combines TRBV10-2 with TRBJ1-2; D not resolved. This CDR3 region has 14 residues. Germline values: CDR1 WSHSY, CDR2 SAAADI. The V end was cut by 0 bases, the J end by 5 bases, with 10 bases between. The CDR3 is CASSESGTTYGYTF. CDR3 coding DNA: TGCGCCAGCAGTGAGTCCGGTACCACATATGGCTACACCTTC.

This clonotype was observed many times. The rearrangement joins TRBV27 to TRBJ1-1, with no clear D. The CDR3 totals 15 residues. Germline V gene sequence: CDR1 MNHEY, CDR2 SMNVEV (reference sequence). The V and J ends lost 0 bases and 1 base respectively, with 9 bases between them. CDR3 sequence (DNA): TGTGCCAGCAGTTTATCGGTAGTCGAGAACACTGAAGCTTTCTTT. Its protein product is CASSLSVVENTEAFF.

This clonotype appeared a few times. The CDR3 is CAWSGAGNYNEQFF. CDR3 DNA: TGTGCCTGGAGTGGGGCCGGTAACTACAATGAGCAGTTCTTC. The chain recombines TRBV30 with TRBJ2-1; no definite D call. Germline loops: CDR1 GTSNPN, CDR2 SVGIG (reference sequence). The CDR3 runs 14 residues. V lost 1 base, J lost 3 bases, and 10 bases lay in between.